This TCR beta chain was retrieved from a study of cytomegalovirus exposure and HLA in healthy donors. Germline assignment: CDR1 SGHAT and CDR2 FQNNGV. The CDR3 has 15 amino acids. Trimming shortened V by 4 bases and J by 5 bases, and 16 bases separated the two germline ends. This PCR relied on a set of 60 Vbeta primers and 13 Jbeta primers. Libraries were prepared by immunoSEQ multiplex PCR; TCRdb keeps only in-frame clonotypes and omits some of them. Counted here are 150,000 to 160,000 clones, less than 85% occurring once; the ten biggest clones make up 5% to 7.5%. This clone appeared once. Its antigen remains unidentified. Whole-study results and caveats: The classifier, whose performance was assessed in both the original and validation cohorts, reportedly diagnosed cytomegalovirus status with high specificity and sensitivity.

The sequence was collected from a woman aged 45-60 years in good health and CMV-seropositive. The specimen sequenced was PBMCs. The chain combines TRBV11-2 with TRBJ2-3; a weak D match, TRBD2 (6 bases). The CDR3 nucleotides are TGTGCCAGCAGCTCCCGTAGCGGAGGGCAAGATACGCAGTATTTT. Encoded protein: CASSSRSGGQDTQYF.